The sequence of this T cell receptor (beta chain) was determined in a study of regulatory T cells in long-lasting Graves disease. Study information: Freshly diagnosed Graves' patients had used antithyroid drugs for under 3 months. General study points: Favored gene segments in persistent disease were TRBV28, TRBJ1-2 and TRBJ2-5.

Regarding time point: newly diagnosed GD, antithyroid drugs for less than 3 months. PBMCs provided the RNA from which the TCR library was made. From germline, CDR1 is SGDLS and CDR2 YYNGEE. V was pared by 3 bases and J by 4 bases, with 10 bases between. This CDR3 is 13 amino acids long. As to this clonotype: Antigen specificity is unknown.

To make TCR beta libraries, researchers used iRepertoire HTBI primers and Arm-PCR of CDR3 regions. TCRdb re-called the multiplex PCR reads with MiXCR, one entry per CDR3 protein. The sample lists 420,000 or so distinct CDR3 sequences, less than 20% seen once, with about 25% in the top ten. The same sample was also used in a study of T cells in Graves' hyperthyroidism and ophthalmopathy.

This rearrangement joins TRBV9 to TRBJ1-1; D ambiguous. The receptor's source is a woman aged 18-35 years with Graves disease. This sample comprised peripheral blood mononuclear cells (PBMCs), obtained at new diagnosis, from a patient treated with antithyroid drugs. Here the CDR3 DNA reads TGTGCCAGCAGCGCTGCGGTGAGCACTGAAGCTTTCTTT. Its translation is CASSAAVSTEAFF.